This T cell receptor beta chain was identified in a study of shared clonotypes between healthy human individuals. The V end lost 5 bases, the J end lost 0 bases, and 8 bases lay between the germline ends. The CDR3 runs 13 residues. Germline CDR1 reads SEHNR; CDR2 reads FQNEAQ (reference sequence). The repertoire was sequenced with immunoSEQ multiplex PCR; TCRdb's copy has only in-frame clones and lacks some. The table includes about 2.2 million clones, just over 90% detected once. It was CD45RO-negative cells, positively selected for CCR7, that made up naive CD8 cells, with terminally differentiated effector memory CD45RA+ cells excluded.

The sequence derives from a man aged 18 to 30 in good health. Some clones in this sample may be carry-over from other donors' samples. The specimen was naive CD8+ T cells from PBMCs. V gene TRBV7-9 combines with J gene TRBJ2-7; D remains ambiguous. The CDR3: CASSPDHSYEQYF. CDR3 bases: TGTGCCAGCAGCCCGGACCACTCCTACGAGCAGTACTTC.